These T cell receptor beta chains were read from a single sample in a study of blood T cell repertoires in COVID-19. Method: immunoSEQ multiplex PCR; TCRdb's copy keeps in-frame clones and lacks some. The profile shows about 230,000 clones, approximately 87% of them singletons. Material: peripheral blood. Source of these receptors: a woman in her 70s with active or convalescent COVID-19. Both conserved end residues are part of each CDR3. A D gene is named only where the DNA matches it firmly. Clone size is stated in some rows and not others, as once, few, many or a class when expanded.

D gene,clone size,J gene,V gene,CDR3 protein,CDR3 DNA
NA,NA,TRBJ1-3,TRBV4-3,CASSQANIRAGGNTIYF,TGCGCCAGCAGCCAAGCGAACATCCGGGCGGGCGGAAACACCATATATTTT
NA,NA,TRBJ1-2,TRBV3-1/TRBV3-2,CASSGQGFNYGYTF,TGTGCCAGCAGCGGCCAGGGGTTTAACTATGGCTACACCTTC
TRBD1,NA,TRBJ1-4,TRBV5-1,CASSPGQANEKLFF,TGCGCCAGCAGCCCGGGACAGGCAAATGAAAAACTGTTTTTT
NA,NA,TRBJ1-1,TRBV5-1,CASSDQGQGTEAFF,TGCGCCAGCAGCGACCAGGGTCAGGGGACTGAAGCTTTCTTT
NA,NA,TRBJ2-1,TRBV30,CAWSGGAAGTSSYNEQFF,TGTGCCTGGAGTGGCGGGGCGGCGGGAACTAGCTCCTACAATGAGCAGTTCTTC
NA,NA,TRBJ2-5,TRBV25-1,CASSEARTQETQYF,TGTGCCAGCAGTGAAGCCAGGACACAAGAGACCCAGTACTTC
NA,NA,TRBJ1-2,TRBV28,CASSPTGGGAYGYTF,TGTGCCAGCAGCCCAACAGGAGGGGGGGCCTATGGCTACACCTTC
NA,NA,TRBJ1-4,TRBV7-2,CASSPTLVNEKLFF,TGTGCCAGCAGCCCCACTCTGGTGAATGAAAAACTGTTTTTT
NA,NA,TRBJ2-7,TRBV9,CASSVTGGTYEQYF,TGTGCCAGCAGCGTAACCGGGGGAACCTACGAGCAGTACTTC
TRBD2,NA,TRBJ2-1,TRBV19,CASSILALAGNEQFF,TGTGCCAGTAGTATTTTAGCACTAGCGGGCAATGAGCAGTTCTTC
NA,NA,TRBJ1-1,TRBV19,CASSIGAVNTEAFF,TGTGCCAGTAGTATTGGAGCAGTGAACACTGAAGCTTTCTTT
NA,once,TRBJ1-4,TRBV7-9,CASSLGSGHEKLFF,TGTGCCAGCAGCTTAGGATCAGGGCATGAAAAACTGTTTTTT
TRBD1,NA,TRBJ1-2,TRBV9,CASSSIRDRGNNYGYTF,TGTGCCAGCAGCTCCATCCGGGACAGGGGGAATAACTATGGCTACACCTTC
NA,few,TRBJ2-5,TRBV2,CASSGRTGNQETQYF,TGTGCCAGCAGTGGGCGGACTGGAAACCAAGAGACCCAGTACTTC
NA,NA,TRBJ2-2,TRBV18,CASSPPYSGSGELFF,TGTGCCAGCTCACCACCGTACAGTGGGTCCGGGGAGCTGTTTTTT
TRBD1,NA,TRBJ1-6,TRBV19,CATRQGQDSPLHF,TGTGCCACTCGACAGGGTCAGGATTCACCCCTCCACTTT
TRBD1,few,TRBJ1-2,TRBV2,CASRPEQGGYGYTF,TGTGCCAGCAGGCCTGAACAGGGGGGCTATGGCTACACCTTC
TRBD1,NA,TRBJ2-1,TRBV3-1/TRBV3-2,CASSQETGDVLF,TGTGCCAGCAGCCAAGAGACAGGGGACGTACTCTTC
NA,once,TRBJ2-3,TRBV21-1,CASSKVNGVDTQYF,TGTGCCAGCAGCAAAGTAAACGGGGTAGATACGCAGTATTTT
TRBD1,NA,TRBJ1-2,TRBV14,CASSQAKQGAVGYTF,TGTGCCAGCAGCCAAGCTAAACAGGGGGCGGTCGGCTACACCTTC
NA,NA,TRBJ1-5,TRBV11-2,CASSLLSPGQGHQPQHF,TGTGCCAGCAGCTTATTATCCCCAGGACAAGGCCATCAGCCCCAGCATTTT
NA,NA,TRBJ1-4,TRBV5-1,CASSAGGPYEKLFF,TGCGCCAGCAGCGCGGGAGGCCCTTATGAAAAACTGTTTTTT
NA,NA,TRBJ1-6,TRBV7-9,CASSPLAGNSPLHF,TGTGCCAGCAGCCCCCTAGCTGGAAATTCACCCCTCCACTTT
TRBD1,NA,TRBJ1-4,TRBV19,CASSIEPARGRDEKLFF,TGTGCCAGTAGTATAGAACCGGCGAGGGGGCGCGATGAAAAACTGTTTTTT
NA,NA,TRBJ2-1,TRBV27,CASSLIESSYNEQFF,TGTGCCAGCAGTTTAATCGAGAGCTCCTACAATGAGCAGTTCTTC
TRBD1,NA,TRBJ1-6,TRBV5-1,CASSSLTGDASPLHF,TGCGCCAGCAGCTCCTTAACAGGGGACGCTTCACCCCTCCACTTT
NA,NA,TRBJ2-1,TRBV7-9,CASSRDFNEQFF,TGTGCCAGCAGCCGGGACTTCAATGAGCAGTTCTTC
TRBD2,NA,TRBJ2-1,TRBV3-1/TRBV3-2,CASSQDAAGSSEQFF,TGTGCCAGCAGCCAAGACGCAGCGGGAAGTAGTGAGCAGTTCTTC
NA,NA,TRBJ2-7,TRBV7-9,CASSLVSPEQYF,TGTGCCAGCAGCTTAGTGAGTCCCGAGCAGTACTTC